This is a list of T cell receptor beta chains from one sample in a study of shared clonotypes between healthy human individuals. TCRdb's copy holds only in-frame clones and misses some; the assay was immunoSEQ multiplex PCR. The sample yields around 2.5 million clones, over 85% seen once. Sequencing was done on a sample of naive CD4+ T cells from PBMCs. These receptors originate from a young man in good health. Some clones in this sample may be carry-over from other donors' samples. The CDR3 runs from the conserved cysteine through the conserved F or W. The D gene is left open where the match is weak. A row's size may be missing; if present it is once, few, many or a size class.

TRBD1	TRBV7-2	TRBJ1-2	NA	TGTGCCAGCAGCTCGAAAGGACAGGGCAACTATGGCTACACCTTC	CASSSKGQGNYGYTF
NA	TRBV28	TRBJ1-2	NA	TGTGCCAGCAGCTCCCCTCGGGGGGCTATCTATGGCTACACCTTC	CASSSPRGAIYGYTF
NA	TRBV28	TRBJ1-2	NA	TGTGCCGTTGACAGAACCTATGGCTACACCTTC	CAVDRTYGYTF
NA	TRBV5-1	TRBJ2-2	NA	TGCGCCAGCAGCTTGGCCGCACGGGTTCACCACACCGGGGAGCTGTTTTTT	CASSLAARVHHTGELFF
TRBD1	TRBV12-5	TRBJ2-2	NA	TGTGCTAGTGGTTTGGAGGCAGGGGGTATTGGGACCGGGGAGCTGTTTTTT	CASGLEAGGIGTGELFF
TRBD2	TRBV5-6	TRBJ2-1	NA	TGTGCCAGCAGCTCGGGGACTAGCGGACACAATGAGCAGTTCTTC	CASSSGTSGHNEQFF
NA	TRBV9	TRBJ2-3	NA	TGTGCCAGCTCCGAACAGCCCATCACAGATACGCAGTATTTT	CASSEQPITDTQYF
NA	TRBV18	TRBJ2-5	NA	TGTGCCAGCTCACCCCCGGGGGCGACCCAGTACTTC	CASSPPGATQYF
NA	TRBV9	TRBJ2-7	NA	TGTGCCAGCTCCACCCGGGGGCCGATCGACGAGCAGTACTTC	CASSTRGPIDEQYF
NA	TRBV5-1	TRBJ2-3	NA	TGCGCCAGCAGCTTGAAACTAGGCGGAGATACGCAGTATTTT	CASSLKLGGDTQYF
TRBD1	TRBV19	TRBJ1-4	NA	TGTGCCAGTAGAGCGATGCAGGGGGCTCGTGAAAAACTGTTTTTT	CASRAMQGAREKLFF
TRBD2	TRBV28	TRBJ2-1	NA	TGTGCCAGCAGTTTTCTGGCGGGAGGGCCGAATGAGCAGTTCTTC	CASSFLAGGPNEQFF
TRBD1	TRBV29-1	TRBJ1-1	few	TGCAGCGACCGGACAGGGAGTCAGCAAGCTTTCTTT	CSDRTGSQQAFF
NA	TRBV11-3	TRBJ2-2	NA	TGTGCCAGCAGCTTAGACGGGAGTGGCACCGGGGAGCTGTTTTTT	CASSLDGSGTGELFF
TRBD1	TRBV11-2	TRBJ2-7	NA	TGTGCCAGCAGCTCTTCCGGGACAGGGGTTTACTACGAGCAGTACTTC	CASSSSGTGVYYEQYF
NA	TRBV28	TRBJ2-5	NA	TGTGCCAGCAGTTTATCGGAAGGGAGGGAGACCCAGTACTTC	CASSLSEGRETQYF
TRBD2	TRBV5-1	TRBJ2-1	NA	TGCGCCAGCAGCTTCCTAGCGGGGTACGGGAATGAGCAGTTCTTC	CASSFLAGYGNEQFF
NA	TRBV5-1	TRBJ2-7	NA	TGCGCCAGCAGCCCCGCCGGGACCTCCTACGAGCAGTACTTC	CASSPAGTSYEQYF
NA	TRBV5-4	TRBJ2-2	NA	TGTGCCAGCAGCCCGGTGGTGGGCGGGGAGCTGTTTTTT	CASSPVVGGELFF
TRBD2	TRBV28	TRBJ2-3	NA	TGTGCCAGCAGTTCGAGACTAGCGGTAGGCACAGATACGCAGTATTTT	CASSSRLAVGTDTQYF
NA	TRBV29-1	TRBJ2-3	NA	TGCAGCGTTGCCGGGCGGTTAAGCACAGATACGCAGTATTTT	CSVAGRLSTDTQYF
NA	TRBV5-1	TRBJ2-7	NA	TGCGCCAGCAGCTTGGATCGGCCCGGGGAGCAGTACTTC	CASSLDRPGEQYF
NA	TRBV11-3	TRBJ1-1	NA	TGTGCCAGCAGCTTAGGATCCCGGGGCGGCTTGAACACTGAAGCTTTCTTT	CASSLGSRGGLNTEAFF
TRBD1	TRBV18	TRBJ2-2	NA	TGTGCCAGCTCACTACAGGGGGAGTCCGGGGAGCTGTTTTTT	CASSLQGESGELFF
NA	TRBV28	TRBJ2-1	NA	TGTGCCAGCAGTCCACATTTCTCATTAGACATGTACAATGAGCAGTTCTTC	CASSPHFSLDMYNEQFF
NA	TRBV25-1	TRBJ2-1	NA	TGTGCCAGCAGTGAGCAGGGGTATGAGCAGTTCTTC	CASSEQGYEQFF
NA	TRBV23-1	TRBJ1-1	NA	TGCGCCAGCAGCAGTTGGTTATTTAACACTGAAGCTTTCTTT	CASSSWLFNTEAFF
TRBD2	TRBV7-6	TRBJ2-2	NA	TGTGCCAGCAGCTTAGGGACTAGCGGGGACAACGGGGAGCTGTTTTTT	CASSLGTSGDNGELFF
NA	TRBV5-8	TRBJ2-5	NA	TGTGCCAGCACCTGGACAGTCCAAGAGACCCAGTACTTC	CASTWTVQETQYF
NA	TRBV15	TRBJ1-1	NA	TGTGCCACCAGCAGTCCTTCGGGACACTTCGTAGGTGAAGCTTTCTTT	CATSSPSGHFVGEAFF
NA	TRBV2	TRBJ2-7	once	TGTGCCAGCAGTGAGGGGGCGGGGCCCCGCCACTTC	CASSEGAGPRHF